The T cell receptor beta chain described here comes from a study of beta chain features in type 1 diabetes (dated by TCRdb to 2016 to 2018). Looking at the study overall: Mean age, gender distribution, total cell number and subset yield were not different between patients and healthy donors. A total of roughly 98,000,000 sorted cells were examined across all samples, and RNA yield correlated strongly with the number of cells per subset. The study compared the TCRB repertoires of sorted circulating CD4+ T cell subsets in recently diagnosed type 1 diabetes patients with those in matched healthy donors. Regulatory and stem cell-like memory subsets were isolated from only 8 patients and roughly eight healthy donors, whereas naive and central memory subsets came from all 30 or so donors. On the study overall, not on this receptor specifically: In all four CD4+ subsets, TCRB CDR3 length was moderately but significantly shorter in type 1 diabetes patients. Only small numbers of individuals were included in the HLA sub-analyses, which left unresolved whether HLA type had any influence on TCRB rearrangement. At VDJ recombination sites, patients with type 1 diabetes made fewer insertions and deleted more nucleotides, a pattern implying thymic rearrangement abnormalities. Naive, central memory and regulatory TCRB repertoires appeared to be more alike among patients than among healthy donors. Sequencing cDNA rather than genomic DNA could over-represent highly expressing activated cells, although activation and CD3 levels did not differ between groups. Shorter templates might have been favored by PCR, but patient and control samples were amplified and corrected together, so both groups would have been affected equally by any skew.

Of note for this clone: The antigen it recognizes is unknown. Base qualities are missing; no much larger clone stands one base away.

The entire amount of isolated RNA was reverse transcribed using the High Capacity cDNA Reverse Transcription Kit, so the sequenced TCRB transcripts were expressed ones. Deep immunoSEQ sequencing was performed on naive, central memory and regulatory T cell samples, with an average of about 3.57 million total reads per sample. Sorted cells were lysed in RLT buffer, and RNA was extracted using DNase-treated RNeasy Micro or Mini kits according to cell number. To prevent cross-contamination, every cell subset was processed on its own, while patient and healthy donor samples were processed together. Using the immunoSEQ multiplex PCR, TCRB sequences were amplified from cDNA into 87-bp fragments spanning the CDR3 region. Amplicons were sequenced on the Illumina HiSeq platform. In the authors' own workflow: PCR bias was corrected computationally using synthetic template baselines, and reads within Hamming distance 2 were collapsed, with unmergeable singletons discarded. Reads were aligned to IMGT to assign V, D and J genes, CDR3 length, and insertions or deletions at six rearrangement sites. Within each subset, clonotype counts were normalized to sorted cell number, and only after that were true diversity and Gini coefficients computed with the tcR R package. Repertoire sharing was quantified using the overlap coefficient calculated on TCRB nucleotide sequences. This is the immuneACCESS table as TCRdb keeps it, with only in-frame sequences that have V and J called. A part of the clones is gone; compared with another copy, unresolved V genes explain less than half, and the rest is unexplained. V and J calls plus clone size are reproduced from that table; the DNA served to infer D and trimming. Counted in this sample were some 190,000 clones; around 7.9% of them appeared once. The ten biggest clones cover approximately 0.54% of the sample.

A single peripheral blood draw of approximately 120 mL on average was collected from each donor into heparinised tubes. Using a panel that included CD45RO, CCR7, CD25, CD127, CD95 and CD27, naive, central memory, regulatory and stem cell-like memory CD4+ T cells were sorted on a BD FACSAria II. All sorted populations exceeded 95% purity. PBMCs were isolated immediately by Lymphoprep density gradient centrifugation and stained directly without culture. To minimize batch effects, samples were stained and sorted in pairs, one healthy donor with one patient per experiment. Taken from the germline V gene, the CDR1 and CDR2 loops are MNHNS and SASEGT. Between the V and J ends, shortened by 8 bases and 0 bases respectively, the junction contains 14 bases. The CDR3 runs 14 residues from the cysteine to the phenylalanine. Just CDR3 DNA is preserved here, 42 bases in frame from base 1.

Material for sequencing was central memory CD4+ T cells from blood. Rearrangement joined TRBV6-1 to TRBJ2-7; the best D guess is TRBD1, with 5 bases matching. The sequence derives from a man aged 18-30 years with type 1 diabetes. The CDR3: CASLRVSPSYEQYF. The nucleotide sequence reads TGTGCCAGCCTCAGGGTTTCGCCCTCCTACGAGCAGTACTTC.